Included here is one T cell receptor (beta chain) sequence, with context. The sample comes from a study of blood T cell repertoires in COVID-19. The wider study: Some COVID-19 samples were acute and others convalescent; all came from the United States, Italy and Spain.

The assay was immunoSEQ multiplex PCR, and TCRdb's table has in-frame clones only and misses some. In the table there are 150,000 to 200,000 clones, around 80% of which are singletons. Recruits, aged 18 to 89 years, lived in 20 to 30 US areas. Cohorts were assigned according to the clinical history that participants reported. The recovered donors of Cohort 3 showed two negative PCRs, clearance, or symptom resolution. CDR1 MDHEN and CDR2 SYDVKM come from the germline V gene. V was pared by 7 bases and J by 5 bases, with 8 bases of the junction left unmatched. This CDR3 spans 14 amino acids. The V call is TRBV28, the J call TRBJ2-1, with TRBD2 matching over 7 bases. The receptor was isolated from a woman aged 45-65 years who had recovered from COVID-19. The material sequenced was PBMCs or T cells enriched from blood (not recorded which). Here the CDR3 reads CASILAVNNNEQFF. DNA of the CDR3: TGTGCCAGCATTCTAGCGGTTAATAACAATGAGCAGTTCTTC.